This paragraph covers one T cell receptor (beta chain) sequence. This sample was taken from a study of blood T cell repertoires in COVID-19. Libraries were prepared by immunoSEQ multiplex PCR; TCRdb keeps only in-frame clonotypes and omits some of them. The sample consists of approximately 190,000 clones, less than 90% of them appearing once. V gave up 7 bases and J gave up 8 bases; unmatched junction bases: 14. CDR1 is LNHNV, CDR2 YYDKDF, per germline (reference sequence). The CDR3 length is 15 residues. Sequencing input: PBMCs or T cells enriched from blood (not recorded which). The source of this sequence is a young woman who had been exposed to COVID-19. The chain employs TRBV15 and TRBJ1-2; 9 bases align to TRBD1. CDR3 protein: CATTQTTQGAGGYTF. CDR3 DNA sequence: TGTGCCACCACCCAGACTACACAGGGGGCAGGCGGCTACACCTTC. The full variable domain, with the rest looked up from reference TRBV15 and TRBJ1-2, is DAMVIQNPRYQVTQFGKPVTLSCSQTLNHNVMYWYQQKSSQAPKLLFHYYDKDFNNEADTPDNFQSRRPNTSFCFLDIRSPGLGDTAMYLCATTQTTQGAGGYTFGSGTRLTVV.